This TCR beta chain is drawn from a study of blood T cell repertoires in COVID-19. Seattle cases were enrolled at active infection and followed longitudinally. Produced via immunoSEQ multiplex PCR; TCRdb's table is partial and in-frame only. Here the sample spans approximately 500,000 clones, 89% being singletons. This TCR was recovered from a young man with COVID-19, enrolled during active disease. The specimen sequenced was peripheral blood.

CDR3 sequence reads: CASSQDITGELFF. The CDR3 DNA reads TGTGCCAGCAGCCAAGATATAACCGGGGAGCTGTTTTTT. The rearrangement joins TRBV3-1 (or the pseudogene TRBV3-2) to TRBJ2-2; the D is unclear. The V end lost 0 bases, the J end lost 5 bases, and 4 bases lay between the germline ends. The length of the CDR3 is 13 residues. The germline CDR1 and CDR2 sequences are LGHDT and YNNKEL (reference sequence).